The 10 T cell receptor beta chains listed next were all sequenced from one sample in a study of T-cell memory formation after mild COVID-19. TCRdb called the 5' RACE reads again in MiXCR, with one record for every CDR3 protein. Found here are roughly 510,000 distinct CDR3 sequences, roughly 17% of them singletons; the top ten hold about 8.1%. Specimen: PBMCs or a T cell subset sorted from them (not recorded which). The source of these receptors is an adult woman who had mild COVID-19 (a few samples of this study predate the infection). Cell type and time point are not known.

V gene TRBV5-1 combines with J gene TRBJ1-1, with D unresolved. This CDR3 comprises 14 residues. V lost 0 bases, J lost 4 bases, and 10 bases lay in between. Per germline, CDR1 SGHRS and CDR2 YFSETQ. The CDR3 spells CASSLGPLSTEAFF. CDR3 bases: TGCGCCAGCAGCTTGGGTCCTCTGAGCACTGAAGCTTTCTTT.

This clonotype was seen at least ten times. The rearrangement links TRBV7-9 to TRBJ1-1; D ambiguous. This CDR3 is 11 amino acids long. Per the germline V gene, CDR1 is SEHNR and CDR2 is FQNEAQ (reference sequence). V lost 4 bases and J 4 bases, leaving 4 bases between the germline ends. For the CDR3, the DNA is TGTGCCAGCAGCTCGAGCACTGAAGCTTTCTTT. Amino acid sequence: CASSSSTEAFF. The full variable domain, completed using reference TRBV7-9 and TRBJ1-1, is DTGVSQNPRHKITKRGQNVTFRCDPISEHNRLYWYRQTLGQGPEFLTYFQNEAQLEKSRLLSDRFSAERPKGSFSTLEIQRTEQGDSAMYLCASSSSTEAFFGQGTRLTVV.

The V gene is TRBV5-5, the J gene TRBJ2-7; 7 bases are shared with TRBD1. The CDR3 sequence is 17 residues long. V was pared by 0 bases and J by 6 bases, with 15 bases of the junction left unmatched. Per germline, CDR1 SGHKS and CDR2 YYEKEE (reference sequence). This CDR3 is CASSLASFDRASIEQYF. DNA of the CDR3: TGTGCCAGCAGCTTGGCCTCTTTTGACAGGGCCTCCATCGAGCAGTACTTC.

This clonotype has only a few counts. The J gene is TRBJ2-5, the V gene TRBV19; no definite D call. Looked up from germline, CDR1 is LNHDA and CDR2 is SQIVND (reference sequence). Trimming removed 1 base from V and 5 bases from J, with 23 bases in between. This CDR3 has 18 residues. The CDR3 spells CASSIGLWGRGAGETQYF. The CDR3 nucleotides are TGTGCCAGTAGTATAGGCCTCTGGGGTCGCGGAGCCGGGGAGACCCAGTACTTC.

The V call is TRBV6-1, the J call TRBJ1-2; 11 bases fit TRBD1. The CDR3 runs 16 residues. V shed 6 bases and J 4 bases; nucleotides not matched to a gene: 10. The V gene's germline CDR1 is MNHNS and CDR2 SASEGT. The CDR3 protein is CASRSPGQGAGYGYTF. The CDR3 DNA reads as TGTGCCAGCAGGTCACCTGGACAGGGGGCTGGCTATGGCTACACCTTC.

The chain joins TRBV2 to TRBJ1-1; 7 bases are a match to TRBD1. This CDR3 region has 15 residues. Germline lookup yields CDR1 SNHLY and CDR2 FYNNEI. The ends lost 5 bases at V and 2 bases at J; junction bases unmatched: 8. The CDR3 sequence: CASSSAGTVNTEAFF. CDR3 DNA: TGTGCCAGCAGTTCCGCCGGGACAGTTAACACTGAAGCTTTCTTT.

The genes are TRBV5-1 and TRBJ2-5, with TRBD1 as a possible D gene (7 bases). The germline V gene encodes CDR1 SGHRS and CDR2 YFSETQ. The CDR3 consists of 14 residues. V was shortened by 3 bases and J by 0 bases, with 9 bases between the two germline ends. The CDR3 DNA is TGCGCCAGCAGCTCAGGGGGGTACCAAGAGACCCAGTACTTC. This gives the protein CASSSGGYQETQYF.

There are a few counts of this clonotype. The V call is TRBV27, the J call TRBJ1-6; TRBD1 might be the D (5 bases). Germline V gene data show CDR1 as MNHEY and CDR2 as SMNVEV (reference sequence). This CDR3 has 16 amino acids. Between the trimmed V and J ends, which lost 2 bases and 8 bases, there was a span of 16 bases. CDR3 in amino acids: CASSLRALLGDSPLHF. CDR3 DNA: TGTGCCAGCAGTTTAAGGGCGCTCCTAGGGGATTCACCCCTCCACTTT.

This clonotype turned up a few times. V and J are TRBV7-9 and TRBJ2-5, with TRBD2 matching over 8 bases. CDR3 size: 20 residues. Per the germline V gene, CDR1 is SEHNR and CDR2 is FQNEAQ (reference sequence). Trimming took 5 bases from V and 2 from J; bases not matched to a gene: 22. CDR3 in amino acids: CASSPTPASGRRGVQETQYF. The CDR3 bases are TGTGCCAGCAGCCCTACCCCCGCTAGCGGGCGCCGGGGGGTACAAGAGACCCAGTACTTC. The whole variable domain, remainder taken from reference TRBV7-9 and TRBJ2-5, is DTGVSQNPRHKITKRGQNVTFRCDPISEHNRLYWYRQTLGQGPEFLTYFQNEAQLEKSRLLSDRFSAERPKGSFSTLEIQRTEQGDSAMYLCASSPTPASGRRGVQETQYFGPGTRLLVL.

V is TRBV3-1 and J is TRBJ2-3, with unresolved D. Germline CDR1 and CDR2: LGHDT and YNNKEL (reference sequence). The CDR3 consists of 17 residues. V was shortened by 0 bases and J by 3 bases, with 16 bases between the two germline ends. CDR3: CASSQDGLIYGTDTQYF. The CDR3 nucleotides read TGTGCCAGCAGCCAAGATGGGCTGATCTATGGAACAGATACGCAGTATTTT.